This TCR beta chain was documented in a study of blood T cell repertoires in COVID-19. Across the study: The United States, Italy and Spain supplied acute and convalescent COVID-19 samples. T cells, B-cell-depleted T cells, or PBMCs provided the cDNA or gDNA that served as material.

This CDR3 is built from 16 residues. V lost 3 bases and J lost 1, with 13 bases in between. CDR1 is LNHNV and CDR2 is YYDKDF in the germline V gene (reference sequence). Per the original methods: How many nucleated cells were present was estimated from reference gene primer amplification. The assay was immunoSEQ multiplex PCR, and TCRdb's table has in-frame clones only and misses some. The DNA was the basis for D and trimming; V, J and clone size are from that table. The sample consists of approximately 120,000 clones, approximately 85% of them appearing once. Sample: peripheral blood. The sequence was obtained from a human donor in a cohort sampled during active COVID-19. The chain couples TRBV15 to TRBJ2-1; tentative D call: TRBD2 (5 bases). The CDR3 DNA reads TGTGCCACCAGCAGTCTTGACTACCTGTCCTACAATGAGCAGTTCTTC. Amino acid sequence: CATSSLDYLSYNEQFF.